A selection of T cell receptor beta chains follows, all from one sample in a study of T-cell memory formation after mild COVID-19. TCRdb redid the calling of the 5' RACE reads with MiXCR, one entry per CDR3 protein. This sample has about 190,000 distinct CDR3 sequences, with approximately 16% found just once. What was sequenced was PBMCs or a T cell subset sorted from them (not recorded which). The receptor source for this set is an adult woman who had mild COVID-19 (a few samples of this study predate the infection). Cell type and time point are not known. Both conserved end residues are part of each CDR3. Each record gives: V gene, CDR3 protein.

TRBV19,CEHRGRYPRYTEAFF
TRBV12-3/TRBV12-4,CASSSQGSNEKLFF
TRBV12-3/TRBV12-4,CASSYSGINSPLHF
TRBV11-2,CASSPHTTSGNTIYF
TRBV18,CASEGQGKDTQYF
TRBV20-1,CSAQRGTGGLSAEAFF
TRBV6-6,CASKGYGQLYYEQYF
TRBV20-1,CSASSGSSSNQPQHF
TRBV20-1,CSTTFGTEAFF
TRBV5-1,CASSLGGTAAGYTF
TRBV2,CASSERAGFYEQYF
TRBV12-3/TRBV12-4,CASSSRAGEKLFF
TRBV6-5,CASSRSPRSGGDSYEQYF
TRBV14,CASSQPWGRNTEAFF
TRBV29-1,CSVIPGQGYGYTF
TRBV20-1,CSASDRQEETQYF
TRBV5-4,CASSFAGDTDTQYF
TRBV15,CATSRDLGSSNEKLFF
TRBV20-1,CSASVLLGSGEQFF
TRBV18,CASSPGRQETQYF
TRBV18,CASSPGQIVDEQFF
TRBV9,CASSRRAGVPPIVEQYF
TRBV18,CASSRDSTGHEQYF
TRBV3-1,CASSQAPAGTPGELFF
TRBV3-1,CASSHGTRDSYF
TRBV11-1,CASSLGTGPTDTQYF
TRBV4-1,CASSTQTGSYEAFF
TRBV20-1,CSASRGGPTDTQYF
TRBV7-9,CASSTRGSTDTQYF
TRBV29-1,CSVEERTDGYTF
TRBV3-1,CASSQATRGRTKLNEQFF
TRBV20-1,CSAARGGDQPQHF
TRBV6-6,CASSYSTRLANNEQFF
TRBV4-1,CASSPALATNYGYTF
TRBV12-3/TRBV12-4,CASSLAGVGAEQFF
TRBV7-9,CASSLDNSYNSPLHF
TRBV6-6,CASSYPIRGQTNTDTQYF
TRBV3-1,CASSRGLAGVYEQYF
TRBV18,CASSPGRDRGTNTEAFF